This is a list of T cell receptor beta chains from one sample in a study of blood T cell repertoires in COVID-19. This table comes from immunoSEQ multiplex PCR, and its TCRdb copy is limited to in-frame clones, with some not included. The profile shows 190,000 or so clones, about 88% of them singletons. Material for sequencing was peripheral blood. These TCRs come from a man in his forties with active or convalescent COVID-19. The conserved cysteine and the conserved F or W are not part of the CDR3 here. Each record gives: V gene, D gene, J gene, CDR3 protein. D genes are given only for firm matches.

V gene: TRBV7-9; D gene: TRBD1; J gene: TRBJ2-2; CDR3 protein: ASQGQPNTGELF
V gene: TRBV6-6; D gene: NA; J gene: TRBJ1-2; CDR3 protein: ASSPIGQNGYT
V gene: TRBV10-3; D gene: NA; J gene: TRBJ1-5; CDR3 protein: ATRRDLSSPQH
V gene: TRBV13; D gene: NA; J gene: TRBJ2-7; CDR3 protein: ASSLGVQTSYEQY
V gene: TRBV2; D gene: TRBD2; J gene: TRBJ2-1; CDR3 protein: ASLPSGGYNEQF
V gene: TRBV11-2; D gene: NA; J gene: TRBJ2-5; CDR3 protein: ASSPRRGQETQY
V gene: TRBV19; D gene: NA; J gene: TRBJ2-7; CDR3 protein: AGALPFEQY
V gene: TRBV5-4; D gene: NA; J gene: TRBJ1-4; CDR3 protein: ASSLERSEKLF
V gene: TRBV28; D gene: NA; J gene: TRBJ1-2; CDR3 protein: ASREPYGYT
V gene: TRBV4-1; D gene: TRBD1; J gene: TRBJ1-1; CDR3 protein: ASSQASGGNTEAF
V gene: TRBV7-9; D gene: NA; J gene: TRBJ2-3; CDR3 protein: ASSRSTDTQY
V gene: TRBV18; D gene: NA; J gene: TRBJ1-1; CDR3 protein: ASDLGGNTEAF